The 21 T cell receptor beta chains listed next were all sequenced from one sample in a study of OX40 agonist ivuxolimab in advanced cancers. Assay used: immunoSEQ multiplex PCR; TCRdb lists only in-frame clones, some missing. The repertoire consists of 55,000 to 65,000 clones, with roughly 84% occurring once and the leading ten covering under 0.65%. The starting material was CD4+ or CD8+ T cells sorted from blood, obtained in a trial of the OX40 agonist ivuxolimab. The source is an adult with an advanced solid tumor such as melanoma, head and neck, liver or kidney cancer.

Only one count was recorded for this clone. The CDR3 loop reads CASSLQGPNTQYF. The CDR3 nucleotides read TGTGCCAGCAGCTTACAGGGCCCGAATACGCAGTATTTT. The chain recombines TRBV7-2 with TRBJ2-3; the D gene is possibly TRBD1 (5 bases). The CDR3 length is 13 residues. Germline CDR1 is SGHTA and CDR2 is FQGNSA. V gave up 2 bases and J gave up 7 bases, with 10 bases separating them.

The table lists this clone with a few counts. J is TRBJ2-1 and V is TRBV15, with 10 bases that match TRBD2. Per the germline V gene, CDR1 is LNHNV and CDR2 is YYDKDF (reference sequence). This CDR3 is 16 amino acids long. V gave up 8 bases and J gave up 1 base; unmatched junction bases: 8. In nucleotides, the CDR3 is TGTGCCACCCAAACCGGGACTAGCGTGTCCTACAATGAGCAGTTCTTC. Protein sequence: CATQTGTSVSYNEQFF.

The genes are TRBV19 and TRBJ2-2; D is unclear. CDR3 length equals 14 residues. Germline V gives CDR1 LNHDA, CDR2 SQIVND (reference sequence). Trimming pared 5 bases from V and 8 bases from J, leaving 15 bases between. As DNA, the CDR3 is TGTGCCAGTAGTCCCCTCTTCGCAGCAGGGGAGCTGTTTTTT. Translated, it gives CASSPLFAAGELFF.

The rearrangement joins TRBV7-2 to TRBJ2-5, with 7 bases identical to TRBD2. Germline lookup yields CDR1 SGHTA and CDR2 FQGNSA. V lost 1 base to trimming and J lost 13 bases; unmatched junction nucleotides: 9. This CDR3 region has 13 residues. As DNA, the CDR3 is TGTGCCAGCAGCTTAGACCAAACTAGCGTTCGGTACTTC. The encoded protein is CASSLDQTSVRYF.

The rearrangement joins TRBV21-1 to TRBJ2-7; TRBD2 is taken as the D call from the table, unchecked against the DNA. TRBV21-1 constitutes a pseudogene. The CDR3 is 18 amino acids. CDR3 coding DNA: TGTGCCAGCAGCCAACGGCCCGGGACTAGCGGGAGGGCCAACGAGCAGTACTTC. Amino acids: CASSQRPGTSGRANEQYF.

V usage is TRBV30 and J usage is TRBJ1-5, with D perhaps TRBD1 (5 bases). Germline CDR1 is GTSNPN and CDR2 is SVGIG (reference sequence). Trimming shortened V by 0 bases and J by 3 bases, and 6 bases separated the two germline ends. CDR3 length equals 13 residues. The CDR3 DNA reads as TGTGCCTGGAGTGTAGGGACCAATCAGCCCCAGCATTTT. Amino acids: CAWSVGTNQPQHF.

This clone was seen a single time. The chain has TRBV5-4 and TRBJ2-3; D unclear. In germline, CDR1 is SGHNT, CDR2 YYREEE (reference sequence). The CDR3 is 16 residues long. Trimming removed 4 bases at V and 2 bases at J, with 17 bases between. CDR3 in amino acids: CASSLPGPSHTDTQYF. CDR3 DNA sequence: TGTGCCAGCAGCCTTCCGGGCCCTTCCCACACAGATACGCAGTATTTT. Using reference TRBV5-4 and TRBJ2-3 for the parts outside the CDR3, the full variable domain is ETGVTQSPTHLIKTRGQQVTLRCSSQSGHNTVSWYQQALGQGPQFIFQYYREEENGRGNFPPRFSGLQFPNYSSELNVNALELDDSALYLCASSLPGPSHTDTQYFGPGTRLTVL.

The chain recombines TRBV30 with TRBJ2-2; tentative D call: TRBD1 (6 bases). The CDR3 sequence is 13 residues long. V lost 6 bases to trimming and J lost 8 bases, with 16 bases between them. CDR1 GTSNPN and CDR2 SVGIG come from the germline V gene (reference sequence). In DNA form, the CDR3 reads TGTGCCTGTAGACAGGATCCCGCTGGGGAGCTGTTTTTT. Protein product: CACRQDPAGELFF.

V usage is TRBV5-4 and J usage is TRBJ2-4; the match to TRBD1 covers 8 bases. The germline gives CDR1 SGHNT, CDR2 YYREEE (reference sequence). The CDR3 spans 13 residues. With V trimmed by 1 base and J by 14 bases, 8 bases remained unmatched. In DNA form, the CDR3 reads TGTGCCAGCAGCTTGCCCAGGGGGGACAGGAAGTACTTC. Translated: CASSLPRGDRKYF.

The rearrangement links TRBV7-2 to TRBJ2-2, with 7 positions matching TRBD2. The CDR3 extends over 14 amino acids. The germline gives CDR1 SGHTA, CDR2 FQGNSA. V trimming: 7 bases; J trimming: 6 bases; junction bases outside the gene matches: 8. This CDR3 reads CASTLGGVSGELFF. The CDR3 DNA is TGTGCCAGCACCTTGGGAGGGGTATCCGGGGAGCTGTTTTTT.

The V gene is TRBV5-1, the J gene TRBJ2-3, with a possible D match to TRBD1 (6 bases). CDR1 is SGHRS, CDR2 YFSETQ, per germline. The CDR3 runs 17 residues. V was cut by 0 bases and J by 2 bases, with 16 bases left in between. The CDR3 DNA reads TGCGCCAGCAGCTTGGGGCAAACAGGGTATCCCACAGATACGCAGTATTTT. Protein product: CASSLGQTGYPTDTQYF. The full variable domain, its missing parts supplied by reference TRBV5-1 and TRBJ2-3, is KAGVTQTPRYLIKTRGQQVTLSCSPISGHRSVSWYQQTPGQGLQFLFEYFSETQRNKGNFPGRFSGRQFSNSRSEMNVSTLELGDSALYLCASSLGQTGYPTDTQYFGPGTRLTVL.

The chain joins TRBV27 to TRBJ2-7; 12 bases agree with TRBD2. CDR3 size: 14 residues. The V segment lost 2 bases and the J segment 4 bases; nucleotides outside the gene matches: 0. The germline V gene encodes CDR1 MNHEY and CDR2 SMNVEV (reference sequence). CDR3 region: CASSLGTSGYEQYF. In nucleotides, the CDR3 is TGTGCCAGCAGTTTAGGGACTAGCGGGTACGAGCAGTACTTC.

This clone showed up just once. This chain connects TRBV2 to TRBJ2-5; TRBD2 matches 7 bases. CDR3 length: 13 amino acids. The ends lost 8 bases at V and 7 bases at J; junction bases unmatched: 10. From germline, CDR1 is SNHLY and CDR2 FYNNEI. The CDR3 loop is CASLSLAASTQYF. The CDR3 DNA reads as TGTGCCAGCTTGAGTCTAGCGGCATCGACCCAGTACTTC.

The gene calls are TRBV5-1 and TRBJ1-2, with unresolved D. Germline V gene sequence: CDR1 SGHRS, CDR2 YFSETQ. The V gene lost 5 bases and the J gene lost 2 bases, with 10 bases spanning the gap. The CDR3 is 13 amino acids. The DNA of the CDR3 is TGCGCCAGCAGTTCCGACGGGAACTATGGCTACACCTTC. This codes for CASSSDGNYGYTF.

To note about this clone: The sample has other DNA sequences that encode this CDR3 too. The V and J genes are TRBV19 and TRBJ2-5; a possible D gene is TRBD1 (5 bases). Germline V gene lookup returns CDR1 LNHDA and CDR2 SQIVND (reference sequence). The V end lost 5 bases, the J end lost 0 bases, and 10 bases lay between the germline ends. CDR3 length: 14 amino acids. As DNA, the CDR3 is TGTGCCAGTAGTCCCCGACAGAACCAAGAGACCCAGTACTTC. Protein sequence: CASSPRQNQETQYF.

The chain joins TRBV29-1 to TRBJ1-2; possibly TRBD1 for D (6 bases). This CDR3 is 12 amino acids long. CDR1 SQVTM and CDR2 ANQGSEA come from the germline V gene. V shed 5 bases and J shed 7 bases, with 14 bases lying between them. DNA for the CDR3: TGCAGCGTTAACCTGGGGGGGCTTGGCTACACCTTC. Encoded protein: CSVNLGGLGYTF. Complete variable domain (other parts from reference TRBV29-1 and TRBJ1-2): SAVISQKPSRDICQRGTSLTIQCQVDSQVTMMFWYRQQPGQSLTLIATANQGSEATYESGFVIDKFPISRPNLTFSTLTVSNMSPEDSSIYLCSVNLGGLGYTFGSGTRLTVV.

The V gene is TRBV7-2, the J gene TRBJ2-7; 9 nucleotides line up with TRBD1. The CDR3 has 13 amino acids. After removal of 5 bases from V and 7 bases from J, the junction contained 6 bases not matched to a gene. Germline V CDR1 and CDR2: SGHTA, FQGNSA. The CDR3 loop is CASSADRGSEQYF. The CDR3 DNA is TGTGCCAGCAGCGCGGACAGGGGATCGGAGCAGTACTTC. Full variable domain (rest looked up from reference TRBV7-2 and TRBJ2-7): GAGVSQSPSNKVTEKGKDVELRCDPISGHTALYWYRQSLGQGLEFLIYFQGNSAPDKSGLPSDRFSAERTGGSVSTLTIQRTQQEDSAVYLCASSADRGSEQYFGPGTRLTVT.

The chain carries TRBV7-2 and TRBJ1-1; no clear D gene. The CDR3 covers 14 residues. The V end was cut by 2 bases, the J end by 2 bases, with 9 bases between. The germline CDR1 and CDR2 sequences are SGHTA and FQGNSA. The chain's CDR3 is CASSLSSANTEAFF. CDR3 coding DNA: TGTGCCAGCAGCTTATCTTCGGCAAACACTGAAGCTTTCTTT.

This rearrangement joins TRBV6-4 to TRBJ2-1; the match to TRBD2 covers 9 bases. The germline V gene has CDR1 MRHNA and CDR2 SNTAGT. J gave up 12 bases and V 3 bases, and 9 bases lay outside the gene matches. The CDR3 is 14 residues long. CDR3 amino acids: CASSETSGGTGQFF. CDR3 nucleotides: TGTGCCAGCAGTGAGACTAGCGGCGGAACTGGGCAGTTCTTC.

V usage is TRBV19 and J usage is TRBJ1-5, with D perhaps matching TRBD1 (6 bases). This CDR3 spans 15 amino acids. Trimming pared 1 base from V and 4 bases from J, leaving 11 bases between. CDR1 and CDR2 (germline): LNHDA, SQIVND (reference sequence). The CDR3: CASSIGPGANQPQHF. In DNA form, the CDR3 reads TGTGCCAGTAGTATAGGGCCGGGGGCGAATCAGCCCCAGCATTTT.

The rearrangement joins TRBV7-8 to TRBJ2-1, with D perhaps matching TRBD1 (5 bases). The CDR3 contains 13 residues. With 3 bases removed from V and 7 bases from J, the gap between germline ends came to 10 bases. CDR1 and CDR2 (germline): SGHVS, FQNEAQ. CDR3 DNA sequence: TGTGCCAGCAGCTTCAACAGGCAGAATGAGCAGTTCTTC. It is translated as CASSFNRQNEQFF.